Below are 8 T cell receptor beta chains sequenced from a single sample in a study of blood T cell repertoires in COVID-19. The protocol was immunoSEQ multiplex PCR, while the TCRdb copy is restricted to in-frame clones and leaves out a portion. The table includes around 120,000 clones, about nine tenths detected once. Material: peripheral blood. Receptors originate from a woman in her 70s with acute or convalescent COVID-19.

Here the CDR3 DNA reads TGTGCCAGCAGACCTTCAGGGGGAGGATACAATGAGCAGTTCTTC. Translated: CASRPSGGGYNEQFF. V and J are TRBV6-1 and TRBJ2-1, with D possibly matching TRBD1 (7 bases). Germline values: CDR1 MNHNS, CDR2 SASEGT. This CDR3 has 15 residues. The V and J ends lost 6 bases and 4 bases respectively, with 16 bases between them.

This clone was observed once. J is TRBJ2-2 and V is TRBV7-6; TRBD1 aligns across 10 bases. With V trimmed by 5 bases and J by 5 bases, 5 bases remained unmatched. Germline V gives CDR1 SGHVS, CDR2 FNYEAQ. This CDR3 has 15 amino acids. The DNA of the CDR3 is TGTGCCAGCAGCCGGACAGGGGGTAATACCGGGGAGCTGTTTTTT. Translation: CASSRTGGNTGELFF.

The V gene is TRBV12-3 or TRBV12-4, the J gene TRBJ2-5; a weak D match, TRBD2 (6 bases). Between the trimmed V and J ends, which lost 7 bases and 9 bases, there was a span of 18 bases. The CDR3 loop spans 13 amino acids. This CDR3 reads CASTSRPWGAQYF. The CDR3 DNA reads as TGTGCCAGCACCTCCCGGCCTTGGGGGGCCCAGTACTTC.

The J gene is TRBJ2-1, the V gene TRBV5-1; D is unresolved. V was trimmed by 0 bases and J by 8 bases, leaving 15 bases between them. In germline, CDR1 is SGHRS, CDR2 YFSETQ. This CDR3 comprises 15 residues. The CDR3 loop is CASSLASRFVHEQFF. The CDR3 nucleotides read TGCGCCAGCAGCTTGGCCTCGAGGTTCGTACATGAGCAGTTCTTC.

The V and J genes are TRBV7-9 and TRBJ1-2; 9 bases fit TRBD1. Germline V gives CDR1 SEHNR, CDR2 FQNEAQ (reference sequence). The CDR3 extends over 16 amino acids. After removal of 3 bases from V and 5 bases from J, the junction contained 10 bases not matched to a gene. The CDR3, as DNA: TGTGCCAGCAGCTTGATACAGGGGGCTTTCTTTTATGGCTACACCTTC. Translating gives CASSLIQGAFFYGYTF.

The chain's CDR3 is CASSLRVDGGYTF. CDR3 sequence (DNA): TGTGCCAGCAGCTTACGGGTCGACGGAGGCTACACCTTC. This chain links TRBV11-2 with TRBJ1-2; D gene ambiguous. This CDR3 is 13 amino acids long. Trimming pared 2 bases from V and 8 bases from J, leaving 12 bases between. Germline CDR1 reads SGHAT; CDR2 reads FQNNGV. The full variable domain, completed using reference TRBV11-2 and TRBJ1-2, is EAGVAQSPRYKIIEKRQSVAFWCNPISGHATLYWYQQILGQGPKLLIQFQNNGVVDDSQLPKDRFSAERLKGVDSTLKIQPAKLEDSAVYLCASSLRVDGGYTFGSGTRLTVV.

The CDR3, as DNA: TGTGCCAGCTCAGAAAGTATGCAGGGATCGGGTGGTCAGCCCCAGCATTTT. This encodes CASSESMQGSGGQPQHF. The chain has TRBV18 and TRBJ1-5, with D possibly TRBD1 on 5 matching bases. Germline V CDR1 and CDR2: KGHSH, LQKENI. V dropped 5 bases and J dropped 6 bases, with 23 bases sitting between them. There are 17 residues in the CDR3.

J is TRBJ1-1 and V is TRBV11-3; unclear D gene. The CDR3 totals 13 residues. V was trimmed by 3 bases and J by 2 bases, leaving 7 bases between them. Germline V gene lookup returns CDR1 SGHNT and CDR2 YENEEA. The CDR3, as DNA: TGTGCCAGCAGCTTCCCTCCCAACACTGAAGCTTTCTTT. Translated, it gives CASSFPPNTEAFF.